This T cell receptor beta chain was recorded in a study of T-cell reconstitution after alpha-beta-depleted transplantation in children. At least ten counts were recorded for this clonotype. Preparation of the TCRbeta library involved a method that used unique molecular identifiers. TCRdb reanalysed the PCR reads using MiXCR and keeps one entry per CDR3 protein. The table includes 200,000 to 250,000 distinct CDR3 sequences, approximately 9.9% detected once. Deletions cut 3 bases from V and 4 bases from J, with 12 bases between. The CDR3 covers 14 residues. V is TRBV12-3 or TRBV12-4 and J is TRBJ1-1; unclear D gene. The sequencing here drew on PBMCs from the stem cell graft donor, taken from the stem cell graft. This sequence originates from a human donor who donated a stem cell graft to a child with SCID. For the CDR3, the DNA is TGTGCCAGCAGTTTCGGAGGGTCAACCACTGAAGCTTTCTTT. It encodes CASSFGGSTTEAFF.